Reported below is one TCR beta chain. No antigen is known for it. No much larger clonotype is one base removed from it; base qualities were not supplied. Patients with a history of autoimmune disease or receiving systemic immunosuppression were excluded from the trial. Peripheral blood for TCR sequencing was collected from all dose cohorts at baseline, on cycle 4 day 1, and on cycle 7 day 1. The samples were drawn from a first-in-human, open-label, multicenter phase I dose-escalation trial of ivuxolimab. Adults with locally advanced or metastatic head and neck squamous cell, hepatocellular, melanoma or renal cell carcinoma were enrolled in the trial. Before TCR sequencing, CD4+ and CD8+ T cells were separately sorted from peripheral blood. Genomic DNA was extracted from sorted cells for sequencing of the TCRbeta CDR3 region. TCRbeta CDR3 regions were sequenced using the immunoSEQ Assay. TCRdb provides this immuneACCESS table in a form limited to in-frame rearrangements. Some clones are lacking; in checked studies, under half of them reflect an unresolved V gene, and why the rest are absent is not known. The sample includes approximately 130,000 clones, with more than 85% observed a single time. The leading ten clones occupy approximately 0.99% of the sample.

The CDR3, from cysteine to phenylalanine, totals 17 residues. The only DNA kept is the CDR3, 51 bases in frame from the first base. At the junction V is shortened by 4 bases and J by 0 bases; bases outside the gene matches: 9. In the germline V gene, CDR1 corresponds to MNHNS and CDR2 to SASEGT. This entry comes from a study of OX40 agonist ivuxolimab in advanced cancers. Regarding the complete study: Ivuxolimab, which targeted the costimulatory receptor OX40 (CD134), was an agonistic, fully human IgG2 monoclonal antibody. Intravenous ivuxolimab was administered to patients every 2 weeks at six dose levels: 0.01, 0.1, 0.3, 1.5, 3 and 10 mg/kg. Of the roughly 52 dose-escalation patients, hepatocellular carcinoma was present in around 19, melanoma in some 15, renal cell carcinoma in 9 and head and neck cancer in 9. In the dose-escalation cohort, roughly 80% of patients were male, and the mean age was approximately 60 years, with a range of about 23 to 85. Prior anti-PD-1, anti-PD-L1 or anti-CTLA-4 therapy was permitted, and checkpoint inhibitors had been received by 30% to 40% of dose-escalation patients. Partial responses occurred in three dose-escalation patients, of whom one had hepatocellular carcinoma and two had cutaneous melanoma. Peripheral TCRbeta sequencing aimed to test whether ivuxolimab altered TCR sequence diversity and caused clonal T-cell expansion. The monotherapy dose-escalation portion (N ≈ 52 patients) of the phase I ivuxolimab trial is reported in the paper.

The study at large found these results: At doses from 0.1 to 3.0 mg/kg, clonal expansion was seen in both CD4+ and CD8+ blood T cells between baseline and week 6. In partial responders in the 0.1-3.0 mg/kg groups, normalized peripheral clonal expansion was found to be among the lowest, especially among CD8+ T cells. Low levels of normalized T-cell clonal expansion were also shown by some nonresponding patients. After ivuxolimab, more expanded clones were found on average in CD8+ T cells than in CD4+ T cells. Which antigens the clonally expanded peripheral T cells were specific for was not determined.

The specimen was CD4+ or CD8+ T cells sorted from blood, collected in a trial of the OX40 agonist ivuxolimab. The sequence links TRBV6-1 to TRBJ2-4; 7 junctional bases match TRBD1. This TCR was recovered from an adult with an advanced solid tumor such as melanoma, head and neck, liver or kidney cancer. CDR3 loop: CASSGRQGTKAKNIQYF. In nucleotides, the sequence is TGTGCCAGCAGTGGTAGACAGGGAACGAAAGCCAAAAACATTCAGTACTTC.